This passage covers 14 T cell receptor beta chains from one sample sequenced in a study of identical twins (dated by TCRdb to 2016 to 2017). The library was prepared using 5' RACE. Sequencing was performed on an Illumina HiSeq 2000. TCRdb took the public reads, trimmed them with fastp at Q25, ran MiXCR for clone calling and kept in-frame beta chains. Entries that share a CDR3 protein sequence are merged under the most common genes and DNA. For this sample the table gives under 900,000 distinct CDR3 sequences, of which about 12% were detected only once. The top ten hold around 1.6% of the sample. Another study also made use of these data, one on yellow fever vaccine responses in identical twins.

The sample consisted of PBMCs. These receptors were obtained from a young woman in good health.

This clonotype was seen repeatedly, ten times or more. The chain is built from TRBV28 and TRBJ2-5, with TRBD2 matching 11 bases. The CDR3 spans 16 residues. Trimming at V came to 5 bases and at J to 2 bases, leaving 7 bases not matched to a gene. Germline V gene lookup returns CDR1 MDHEN and CDR2 SYDVKM. The CDR3 DNA sequence: TGTGCCAGCAGTCACGGGACTAGCGGAGAGCAAGAGACCCAGTACTTC. Amino acid sequence: CASSHGTSGEQETQYF.

CDR3 sequence: CATSKGNTEAFF. CDR3 DNA sequence: TGTGCCACCAGTAAGGGTAACACTGAAGCTTTCTTT. This chain connects TRBV24-1 to TRBJ1-1, with D unclear. Germline V gene sequence: CDR1 KGHDR, CDR2 SFDVKD. The V end was cut by 6 bases, the J end by 2 bases, with 6 bases between. CDR3 length: 12 amino acids.

This sequence joins TRBV28 and TRBJ2-1, with 9 nucleotides matching TRBD2. V lost 3 bases, J lost 13 bases, and 22 bases stayed unmatched. The CDR3 length is 18 residues. Germline CDR1 reads MDHEN; CDR2 reads SYDVKM. The CDR3 loop reads CASSLEGSGGFREPFQFF. CDR3 nucleotide sequence: TGTGCCAGCAGTTTGGAGGGTAGCGGGGGTTTTCGAGAACCTTTTCAGTTCTTC.

V is TRBV3-1 and J is TRBJ2-7; TRBD1 matches 11 bases. The CDR3 contains 13 residues. CDR1 is LGHDT and CDR2 is YNNKEL in the germline V gene (reference sequence). After removal of 4 bases from V and 5 bases from J, the junction contained 1 base not matched to a gene. The CDR3 is CASSPGQGDEQYV. The CDR3 nucleotides read TGTGCCAGCAGCCCGGGACAGGGGGACGAGCAGTACGTC.

This clonotype appeared a few times. The rearrangement links TRBV5-1 to TRBJ2-1; TRBD2 matches 10 bases. V trimming: 6 bases; J trimming: 7 bases; junction bases outside the gene matches: 7. The CDR3 totals 14 residues. Germline-derived CDR1 and CDR2 are SGHRS and YFSETQ. The CDR3 here is CASIRTSGGNEQFF. The DNA of the CDR3 is TGCGCCAGCATTCGGACTAGCGGCGGGAATGAGCAGTTCTTC.

The table lists this clonotype with a count of one. The V gene is TRBV10-3, the J gene TRBJ2-3, with TRBD1 matching over 7 bases. CDR1 ENHRY and CDR2 SYGVKD come from the germline V gene. The trim removed 8 bases at V and 0 bases at J, leaving 5 bases unmatched. The CDR3 has 14 amino acids. The CDR3 DNA follows: TGTGCCATCTCACAGGGGCCCAGCACAGATACGCAGTATTTT. Its translation: CAISQGPSTDTQYF.

This clonotype has a count of ten or more. The chain combines TRBV5-1 with TRBJ2-1; D unresolved. Germline CDR1 and CDR2: SGHRS and YFSETQ. This CDR3 contains 14 residues. Trimming stripped 4 bases from V and 8 bases from J, with 16 bases between. DNA of the CDR3: TGCGCCAGCAGCATGGAAGGAGACACTGATGAGCAGTTCTTC. Its protein is CASSMEGDTDEQFF.

This clonotype turned up a few times. The V and J genes are TRBV20-1 and TRBJ1-6; 8 positions agree with TRBD1. The CDR3 sequence is 13 residues long. Per the germline V gene, CDR1 is DFQATT and CDR2 is SNEGSKA (reference sequence). The V gene end was trimmed by 3 bases and the J gene end by 11 bases; junction bases not matched to a gene: 6. The DNA of the CDR3 is TGCAGTGCTAGGGGGGTACAGGGGGCACCCCTCCACTTT. It codes for CSARGVQGAPLHF.

V gene TRBV7-9 combines with J gene TRBJ2-5; 8 positions agree with TRBD2. CDR3 length: 16 amino acids. The V segment lost 3 bases and the J segment 2 bases; nucleotides outside the gene matches: 8. Looked up from germline, CDR1 is SEHNR and CDR2 is FQNEAQ (reference sequence). The CDR3 region is CASSFGSSGHQETQYF. The DNA of the CDR3 is TGTGCCAGCAGCTTTGGGTCTAGCGGGCATCAAGAGACCCAGTACTTC.

This clonotype was detected only a few times. The V call is TRBV6-5, the J call TRBJ1-1; D gene ambiguous. The CDR3 is 12 residues long. In germline, CDR1 is MNHEY, CDR2 SVGAGI. Trimming pared 2 bases from V and 6 bases from J, leaving 7 bases between. The CDR3 DNA reads as TGTGCCAGCAGTTACGGCCCGTCTGAAGCTTTCTTT. Translation: CASSYGPSEAFF.

The chain recombines TRBV5-1 with TRBJ2-5, with a tentative D call TRBD2 (6 bases). V lost 2 bases, J lost 5 bases, and 13 bases lay in between. The CDR3 loop spans 14 amino acids. The V gene's germline CDR1 is SGHRS and CDR2 YFSETQ. The CDR3 loop is CASSLGREEETQYF. CDR3 nucleotides: TGCGCCAGCAGCTTAGGCAGGGAGGAGGAGACCCAGTACTTC. The full variable domain, completed using reference TRBV5-1 and TRBJ2-5, is KAGVTQTPRYLIKTRGQQVTLSCSPISGHRSVSWYQQTPGQGLQFLFEYFSETQRNKGNFPGRFSGRQFSNSRSEMNVSTLELGDSALYLCASSLGREEETQYFGPGTRLLVL.

This clonotype was seen more than once but under ten times. The rearrangement links TRBV10-3 to TRBJ1-6; D is ambiguous. The V end was cut by 3 bases, the J end by 6 bases, with 6 bases between. CDR3 length equals 13 residues. Germline CDR1 reads ENHRY; CDR2 reads SYGVKD. This CDR3 reads CAISDGSNSPLHF. CDR3 nucleotides: TGTGCCATCAGTGACGGTTCTAATTCACCCCTCCACTTT.

This clonotype occurred a few times. V gene TRBV27 combines with J gene TRBJ2-5; 11 bases align to TRBD2. The length of the CDR3 is 15 residues. V gave up 4 bases and J gave up 4 bases; unmatched junction bases: 5. The V gene's germline CDR1 is MNHEY and CDR2 SMNVEV (reference sequence). CDR3: CASSSWTSGPETQYF. CDR3 in DNA: TGTGCCAGCAGTTCGTGGACTAGCGGGCCAGAGACCCAGTACTTC.

This clonotype was found a few times. J is TRBJ2-2 and V is TRBV4-1; D not resolved. The germline V gene encodes CDR1 MGHRA and CDR2 YSYEKL. The CDR3 has 15 amino acids. Trimming cost V 1 base and J 7 bases, with 13 bases left between them. The CDR3 is CASSQAGITVGELFF. CDR3 bases: TGCGCCAGCAGCCAAGCTGGGATTACAGTCGGGGAGCTGTTTTTT.